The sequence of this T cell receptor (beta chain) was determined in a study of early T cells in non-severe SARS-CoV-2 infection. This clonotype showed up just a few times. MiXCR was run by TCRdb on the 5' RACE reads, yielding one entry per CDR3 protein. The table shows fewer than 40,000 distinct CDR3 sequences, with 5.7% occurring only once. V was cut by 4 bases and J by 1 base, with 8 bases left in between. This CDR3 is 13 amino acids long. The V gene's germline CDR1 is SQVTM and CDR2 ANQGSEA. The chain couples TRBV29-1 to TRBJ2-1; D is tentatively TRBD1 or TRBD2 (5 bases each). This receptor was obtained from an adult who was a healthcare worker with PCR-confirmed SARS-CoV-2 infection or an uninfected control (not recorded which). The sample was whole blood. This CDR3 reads CSVVGASYNEQFF. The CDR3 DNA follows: TGCAGCGTTGTCGGGGCTTCCTACAATGAGCAGTTCTTC.